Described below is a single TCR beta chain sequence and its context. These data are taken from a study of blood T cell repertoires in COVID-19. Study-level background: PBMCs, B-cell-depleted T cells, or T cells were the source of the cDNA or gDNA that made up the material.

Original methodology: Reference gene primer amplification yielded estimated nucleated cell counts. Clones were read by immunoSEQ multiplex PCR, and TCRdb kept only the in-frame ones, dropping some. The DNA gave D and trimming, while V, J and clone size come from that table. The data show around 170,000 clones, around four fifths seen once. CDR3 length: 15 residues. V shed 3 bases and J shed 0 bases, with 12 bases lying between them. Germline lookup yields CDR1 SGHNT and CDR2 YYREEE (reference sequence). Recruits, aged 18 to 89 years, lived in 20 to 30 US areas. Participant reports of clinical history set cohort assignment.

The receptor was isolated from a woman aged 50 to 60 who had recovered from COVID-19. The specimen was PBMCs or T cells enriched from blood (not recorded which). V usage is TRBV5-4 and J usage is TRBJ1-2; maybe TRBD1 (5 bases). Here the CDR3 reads CASSWVGPANYGYTF. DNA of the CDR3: TGTGCCAGCAGCTGGGTGGGGCCCGCTAACTATGGCTACACCTTC.